This T cell receptor beta chain was identified in a study of cytomegalovirus exposure and HLA in healthy donors. Overall study results and limits: When presence/absence was analysed, sequencing depth was taken to be roughly uniform across donors. With later analysis, a missense DCLRE1C variant became linked to TCR beta V- and J-gene trimming.

This PCR relied on a set of 60 Vbeta primers and 13 Jbeta primers. Produced via immunoSEQ multiplex PCR; TCRdb's table is partial and in-frame only. The table lists some 180,000 clones, over 9.5% of them singletons, with over 6.5% in the top ten. This clone was seen only a few times. Antigen specificity is unknown. The CDR3 is 11 residues long. Trimming pared 6 bases from V and 5 bases from J, leaving 4 bases between. Germline V CDR1 and CDR2: MNHEY, SVGAGI. The chain uses TRBV6-5 and TRBJ2-2; D is ambiguous. The sequencing input was PBMCs. The source of this sequence is a man aged 45 to 65 in good health and CMV-seropositive. This CDR3 is CASSRTGELFF. The CDR3 nucleotides are TGTGCCAGCAGCCGGACCGGGGAGCTGTTTTTT.